This is a list of T cell receptor beta chains from one sample in a study of blood T cell repertoires in COVID-19. Produced via immunoSEQ multiplex PCR; TCRdb's table is partial and in-frame only. The sample lists 23,000 or so clones, roughly 91% occurring once. Sequencing input: peripheral blood. The receptors here all came from a man in his forties or fifties with active COVID-19. Each CDR3 is given with its conserved first and last residue. The D gene is left open where the match is weak. Not all rows give a size; the values are once, few, many and, for expanded clones, a class.

TRBD1,TRBV4-1,TRBJ1-6,NA,TGCGCCAGCAGCCCAGACAGGGCGATGGGGACACCCCTCCACTTT,CASSPDRAMGTPLHF
TRBD1,TRBV7-3,TRBJ2-1,NA,TGTGCCAGCAGCCCGGGACAGGGGGCGGGTTTCGAGGTAGGGTTCTTC,CASSPGQGAGFEVGFF
NA,TRBV6-6,TRBJ2-3,NA,TGTGCCAGCAGAGGGACTGTATACATAGATACGCAGTATTTT,CASRGTVYIDTQYF
NA,TRBV19,TRBJ1-1,once,TGTGCCAGTAGTCAAAAGGGAGGAACTGAAGCTTTCTTT,CASSQKGGTEAFF
NA,TRBV6-5,TRBJ2-7,NA,TGTGCCAGCAGCCGAGGGGGCTACGAGCAGTACTTC,CASSRGGYEQYF
NA,TRBV12-3/TRBV12-4,TRBJ2-7,few,TGTGCCAGCAGTTCCGAGTTCTACGAGCAGTACTTC,CASSSEFYEQYF
NA,TRBV24-1,TRBJ2-1,NA,TGTGCCACCAGTGATTCCTCAAAGATTTTAGCGGAAGCAAAGCATGAGCAGTTCTTC,CATSDSSKILAEAKHEQFF
TRBD2,TRBV24-1,TRBJ2-3,NA,TGTGCCACCAGTGACCCCGGGACTAGCGGGAGTGGAGATACGCAGTATTTT,CATSDPGTSGSGDTQYF
TRBD1,TRBV7-9,TRBJ1-1,NA,TGTGCCAGCAGCTCCCCGACAAGGGGGCCGAACACTGAAGCTTTCTTT,CASSSPTRGPNTEAFF
TRBD2,TRBV6-5,TRBJ2-3,NA,TGTGCCAGCAGTTTGGGGAGGGATGGCACAGATACGCAGTATTTT,CASSLGRDGTDTQYF
NA,TRBV10-3,TRBJ1-1,NA,TGTGCCATCAGTCTCAGGGATAACACTGAAGCTTTCTTT,CAISLRDNTEAFF
NA,TRBV13,TRBJ2-1,once,TGTGCCAGCAGCTTTCAGGACAACAATGAGCAGTTCTTC,CASSFQDNNEQFF
TRBD2,TRBV9,TRBJ2-3,NA,TGTGCCAGCAGCGTAGCCGGACTAGCGGGGGGGATTAGCACAGATACGCAGTATTTT,CASSVAGLAGGISTDTQYF
TRBD1,TRBV5-1,TRBJ1-1,NA,TGCGCCAGCAGCTACTACAGGGGGCAAAACACTGAAGCTTTCTTT,CASSYYRGQNTEAFF
NA,TRBV9,TRBJ1-5,NA,TGTGCCAGCAGCGTAGAGCGTCTACGCGGTGATTGGGGACATCATAGCAATCAGCCCCAGCATTTT,CASSVERLRGDWGHHSNQPQHF
TRBD1,TRBV19,TRBJ2-5,NA,TGTGCCAGTAGCAAAAAATCCGACAGGGGATATAGGGAGACCCAGTACTTC,CASSKKSDRGYRETQYF
NA,TRBV15,TRBJ2-1,once,TGTGCCACCAGCAGAGATCCGGGGACATTTGGATCCTACAATGAGCAGTTCTTC,CATSRDPGTFGSYNEQFF
NA,TRBV18,TRBJ1-5,few,TGTGCCAGCTCTACGAGCTCCAATCAGCCCCAGCATTTT,CASSTSSNQPQHF
TRBD1,TRBV2,TRBJ2-3,NA,TGTGCCAGCAATTCGGACAGGGGGCTTTTCGATACGCAGTATTTT,CASNSDRGLFDTQYF
TRBD1,TRBV12-5,TRBJ2-3,NA,TGTGCTAGTGGCCTGGGACAGGGGGCTGCAGATACGCAGTATTTT,CASGLGQGAADTQYF
TRBD1,TRBV28,TRBJ2-7,NA,TGTGCCAGCAGTTTAGGACAGGGTGGGCAGTACTTC,CASSLGQGGQYF
TRBD1,TRBV5-1,TRBJ1-3,NA,TGCGCCAGCAGCTTGTGGCAGGGGGACACCATATATTTT,CASSLWQGDTIYF
TRBD2,TRBV27,TRBJ2-5,NA,TGTGCCAGCAGTCCGCTAGCGGGAGAGGGGGAGACCCAGTACTTC,CASSPLAGEGETQYF
NA,TRBV2,TRBJ1-6,NA,TGTGCCAGCAGTCCCGACAGACAGAATTCACCCCTCCACTTT,CASSPDRQNSPLHF
NA,TRBV29-1,TRBJ1-2,few,TGCAGCGTTGCGCCGGGGAAGGGAGAGTTGAGTGGCTACACCTTC,CSVAPGKGELSGYTF
NA,TRBV5-1,TRBJ2-3,NA,TGCGCCAGCAGCTTGGGGGGTGGAGGGGCAGATACGCAGTATTTT,CASSLGGGGADTQYF
TRBD2,TRBV11-3,TRBJ2-5,NA,TGTGCCAGCAGCTTAGGGGGTTCTAGCGGGAGACGGGAGACCCAGTACTTC,CASSLGGSSGRRETQYF
NA,TRBV6-5,TRBJ1-6,NA,TGTGCCAGCAGTCGAACCGGGACACCAAATTCACCCCTCCACTTT,CASSRTGTPNSPLHF
NA,TRBV5-1,TRBJ1-1,NA,TGCGCCAGCAGCTTGAGCAGAGGCACTGAAGCTTTCTTT,CASSLSRGTEAFF